This TCR beta chain was identified in a study of PD-1 blockade in classical Hodgkin lymphoma. Study-wide points: The diversity seen at baseline in complete responders resembled that of newly diagnosed patients. Relative to healthy donors, newly diagnosed patients reportedly had lower baseline TCR diversity, which was reported as lower still in relapsed/refractory patients.

Comment on this clone: As yet, its antigen is unknown.

Trimming pared 0 bases from V and 4 bases from J, leaving 7 bases between. The CDR3 length is 13 residues. Germline assignment: CDR1 LGHNA and CDR2 YSLEER. Every one of the patients relapsed after autologous stem cell transplantation (brentuximab vedotin exposure was variable). Measured with immunoSEQ multiplex PCR; TCRdb has only the in-frame clones, and not every one. The sample carries 100,000 or so clones, roughly 89% recorded once. The rearrangement uses TRBV4-3 and TRBJ2-7; D uncertain. The sequence was collected from a human donor with classical Hodgkin lymphoma. The sample here was peripheral blood mononuclear cells (PBMCs), taken before the second cycle of nivolumab. CDR3 residues: CASSQDITYEQYF. The CDR3 DNA reads as TGCGCCAGCAGCCAAGATATCACTTACGAGCAGTACTTC.